The clone carrying this T cell receptor (beta chain) was detected a few times. What it recognizes is unknown. Template switching (which added a universal primer site) was used, and cDNA carried unique molecular identifiers. Using its own MiXCR run on the 5' RACE reads, TCRdb lists one record per CDR3 protein. Here the sample spans a few hundred thousand distinct CDR3 sequences, 10% to 13% being singletons. The data belong to a study of identical twins. Whole-study results and caveats: Abundant cord blood beta clonotypes carried fewer insertions; memory repertoires showed none. Out-of-frame TCR alpha sharing in monozygotic twins exceeded recombination model predictions. Low generation-probability sequences were in excess among twin-shared out-of-frame alpha sequences.

The CDR3 covers 13 residues. Germline values: CDR1 DFQATT, CDR2 SNEGSKA (reference sequence). V shed 5 bases, J shed 1 base, and the junction held 4 bases outside the gene matches. J is TRBJ1-1 and V is TRBV20-1; TRBD1 matches at 7 bases. The TCR was taken from a man aged 50 to 59 in good health. Sequences were obtained from memory T cells sorted from blood. The CDR3 coding sequence is TGCAGTGCTTGCAGGACAGGGAACACTGAAGCTTTCTTT. Its translation: CSACRTGNTEAFF.